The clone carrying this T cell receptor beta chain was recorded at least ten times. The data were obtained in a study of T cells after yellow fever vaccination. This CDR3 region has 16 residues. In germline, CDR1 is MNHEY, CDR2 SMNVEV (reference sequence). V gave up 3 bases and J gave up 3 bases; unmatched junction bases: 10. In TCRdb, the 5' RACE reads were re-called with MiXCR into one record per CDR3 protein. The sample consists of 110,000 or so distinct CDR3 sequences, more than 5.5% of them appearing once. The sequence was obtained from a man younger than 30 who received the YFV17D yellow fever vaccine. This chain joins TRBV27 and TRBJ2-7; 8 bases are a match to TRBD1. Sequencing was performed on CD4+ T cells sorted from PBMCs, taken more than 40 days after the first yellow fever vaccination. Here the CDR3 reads CASSFTGQGLFYEQYF. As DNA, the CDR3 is TGTGCCAGCAGTTTCACCGGACAGGGACTTTTCTACGAGCAGTACTTC.